This T cell receptor (beta chain) was identified in a study of OX40 agonist ivuxolimab in advanced cancers. The method was immunoSEQ multiplex PCR; TCRdb's version includes in-frame clones alone and lacks a portion of them. This sample has roughly 58,000 clones, with around four fifths found just once. V trimming: 2 bases; J trimming: 1 base; junction bases outside the gene matches: 5. From germline, CDR1 is SGHTA and CDR2 FQGNSA. CDR3 size: 16 residues. The rearrangement joins TRBV7-2 to TRBJ1-5, with 7 positions matching TRBD1. Sequenced material: CD4+ or CD8+ T cells sorted from blood, taken in a trial of the OX40 agonist ivuxolimab. This sequence was found in an adult with an advanced solid tumor such as melanoma, head and neck, liver or kidney cancer. DNA of the CDR3: TGTGCCAGCAGCTTACACGGACAGGTCAGCAATCAGCCCCAGCATTTT. Its protein product is CASSLHGQVSNQPQHF.